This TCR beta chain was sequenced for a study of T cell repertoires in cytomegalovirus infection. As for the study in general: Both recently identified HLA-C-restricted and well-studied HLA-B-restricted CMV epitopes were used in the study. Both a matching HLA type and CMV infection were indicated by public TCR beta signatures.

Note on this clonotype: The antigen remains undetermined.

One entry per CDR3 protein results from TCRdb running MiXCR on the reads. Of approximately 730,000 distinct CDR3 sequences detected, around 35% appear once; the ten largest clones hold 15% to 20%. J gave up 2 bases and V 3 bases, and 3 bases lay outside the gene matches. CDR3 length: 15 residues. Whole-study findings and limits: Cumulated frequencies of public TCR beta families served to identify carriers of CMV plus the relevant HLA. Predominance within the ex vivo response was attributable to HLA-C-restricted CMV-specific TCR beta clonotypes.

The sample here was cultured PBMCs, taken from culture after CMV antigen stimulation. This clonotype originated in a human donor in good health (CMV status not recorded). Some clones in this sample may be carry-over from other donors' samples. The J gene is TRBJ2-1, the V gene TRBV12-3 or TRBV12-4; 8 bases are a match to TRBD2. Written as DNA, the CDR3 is TGTGCCAGCAGTTTGCAACTAGCGGCCTACAATGAGCAGTTCTTC. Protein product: CASSLQLAAYNEQFF.